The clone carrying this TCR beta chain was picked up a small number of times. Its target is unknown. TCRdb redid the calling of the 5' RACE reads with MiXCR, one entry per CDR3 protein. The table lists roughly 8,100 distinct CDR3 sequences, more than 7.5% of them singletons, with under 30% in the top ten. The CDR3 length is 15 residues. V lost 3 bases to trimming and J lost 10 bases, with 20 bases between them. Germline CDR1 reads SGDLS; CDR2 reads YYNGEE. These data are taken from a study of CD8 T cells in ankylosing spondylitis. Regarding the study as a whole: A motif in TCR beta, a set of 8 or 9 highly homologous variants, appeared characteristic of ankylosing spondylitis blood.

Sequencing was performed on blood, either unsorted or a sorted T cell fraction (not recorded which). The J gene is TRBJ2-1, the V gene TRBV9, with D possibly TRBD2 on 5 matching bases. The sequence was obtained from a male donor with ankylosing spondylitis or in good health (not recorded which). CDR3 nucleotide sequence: TGTGCCAGCAGCGCCTCGAGCGGAGTCCGATCCGAGCAGTTCTTC. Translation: CASSASSGVRSEQFF.